This passage covers 14 T cell receptor beta chains from one sample sequenced in a study of blood T cells in healthy people across ages. The second PCR ran about 6 to 11 cycles with a sample-barcoded 5' primer and J-beta primers. In TCRdb, the 5' RACE reads were re-called with MiXCR into one record per CDR3 protein. The sample shows about 1.6 million distinct CDR3 sequences, about 32% of them seen only once. Sequencing was carried out using blood. These TCRs come from a woman in her twenties or thirties in good health.

This rearrangement joins TRBV5-6 to TRBJ2-6, with D unresolved. The CDR3 totals 15 residues. Germline CDR1 is SGHDT and CDR2 is YYEEEE. V lost 2 bases to trimming and J lost 0 bases, with 6 bases between them. The CDR3 region is CASSFSDSGANVLTF. CDR3 nucleotides: TGTGCCAGCAGCTTTAGTGACTCTGGGGCCAACGTCCTGACTTTC.

The V call is TRBV4-2, the J call TRBJ1-2, with 7 bases matching TRBD1. Germline trimming cut 1 base from V and 5 bases from J; bases unmatched to any gene: 7. Germline CDR1 reads LGHNA; CDR2 reads YNFKEQ. The CDR3 has 15 residues. The CDR3: CASSQGTGAGYGYTF. The CDR3 DNA follows: TGTGCCAGCAGCCAAGGTACAGGGGCGGGGTATGGCTACACCTTC.

Concerning this clonotype itself: Germline and junction disagree at one end, which may indicate a read error. V usage is TRBV6-5 and J usage is TRBJ1-2; no reliable D call. This CDR3 contains 14 residues. Germline loops: CDR1 MNHEY, CDR2 SVGAGI. The CDR3 loop is CASSYSGGNYDYTF. Written as DNA, the CDR3 is TGTGCCAGCAGTTACTCTGGAGGGAACTATGACTACACCTTC.

The chain employs TRBV20-1 and TRBJ2-7; possibly TRBD2 for D (6 bases). The CDR3 runs to 12 residues. Germline CDR1 reads DFQATT; CDR2 reads SNEGSKA (reference sequence). V was pared by 6 bases and J by 2 bases, with 11 bases between. The CDR3 here is CSASTSAYEQYF. CDR3 DNA sequence: TGCAGTGCCTCGACTAGTGCCTACGAGCAGTACTTC.

This chain connects TRBV28 to TRBJ2-2; D not certain. This CDR3 region has 17 residues. V was clipped by 2 bases and J by 1 base, with 14 bases between them. Germline-derived CDR1 and CDR2 are MDHEN and SYDVKM. CDR3 DNA: TGTGCCAGCAGTTTAAGCAGGCGCCACGTGAACACCGGGGAGCTGTTTTTT. As protein: CASSLSRRHVNTGELFF.

The chain recombines TRBV20-1 with TRBJ2-5, with TRBD1 matching over 8 bases. J was trimmed by 2 bases and V by 5 bases; bases with no gene match: 7. Germline V gene lookup returns CDR1 DFQATT and CDR2 SNEGSKA (reference sequence). CDR3 length equals 14 residues. The DNA of the CDR3 is TGCAGTGCTCTTGGGACAGGTGATCAAGAGACCCAGTACTTC. Its protein product is CSALGTGDQETQYF.

This clonotype was seen only a few times. The rearrangement joins TRBV29-1 to TRBJ1-2, with D maybe TRBD1 (6 bases). CDR3 length: 12 residues. Per the germline V gene, CDR1 is SQVTM and CDR2 is ANQGSEA. Trimming stripped 6 bases from V and 2 bases from J, with 10 bases between. The CDR3 region is CSVSGANYGYTF. CDR3 DNA sequence: TGCAGCGTCTCAGGGGCCAACTATGGCTACACCTTC.

This clonotype was picked up a small number of times. The junction does not match germline at one end; this may be a read error. The V call is TRBV5-1, the J call TRBJ2-3; D is tentatively TRBD1 or TRBD2 (7 bases each). Germline assignment: CDR1 SGHRS and CDR2 YFSETQ. This CDR3 is 17 amino acids long. Here the CDR3 DNA reads TGCGCCAGCAGCTTGGTTCTGGCAGGGGGGGCGAGAGATGCGCAGTATTTT. Encoded protein: CASSLVLAGGARDAQYF.

This clonotype showed up just a few times. The chain couples TRBV7-9 to TRBJ1-2; the D is unclear. V lost 7 bases, J lost 5 bases, and 14 bases lay in between. Germline CDR1 and CDR2: SEHNR and FQNEAQ (reference sequence). The CDR3 has 13 residues. The CDR3 region is CASNNRNGYGYTF. The CDR3 DNA is TGTGCCAGCAACAACAGAAACGGGTATGGCTACACCTTC.

This clonotype was counted only a few times. The chain uses TRBV12-3 or TRBV12-4 and TRBJ2-7; 7 bases align to TRBD1. CDR3 length: 15 amino acids. J was trimmed by 0 bases and V by 7 bases; bases with no gene match: 9. The CDR3 coding sequence is TGTGCCAGCAAGGATCAGGACAGGCTCTCCTACGAGCAGTACTTC. Its protein product is CASKDQDRLSYEQYF.

This clonotype was found a few times. A much bigger clone sits one base away, suggesting this may be a read error. The gene calls are TRBV10-3 and TRBJ2-7; 10 nucleotides match TRBD1. Germline V gene lookup returns CDR1 ENHRY and CDR2 SYGVKD. J was trimmed by 1 base and V by 11 bases; bases with no gene match: 11. The CDR3 extends over 15 amino acids. CDR3 in DNA: TGTGCCGCCTCCTACCCGGGACAGGGGTCCTACGAGCAGTACTTC. This sequence encodes CAASYPGQGSYEQYF.

This clonotype was seen at least ten times. The rearrangement joins TRBV20-1 to TRBJ2-6; no clear D gene. The CDR3 runs to 16 residues. Germline values: CDR1 DFQATT, CDR2 SNEGSKA (reference sequence). Trimming shortened V by 6 bases and J by 0 bases, and 15 bases separated the two germline ends. DNA of the CDR3: TGCAGTGCACCCGGCGACGGAGACTCTGGGGCCAACGTCCTGACTTTC. It specifies CSAPGDGDSGANVLTF.

V is TRBV19 and J is TRBJ2-3; 9 nucleotides agree with TRBD2. The CDR3 totals 20 residues. Losses at the gene ends were 3 bases for V and 3 bases for J; bases not matched to a gene: 19. CDR1 and CDR2 (germline): LNHDA, SQIVND (reference sequence). The CDR3 spells CASSILGLAGLTTETDTQYF. In DNA form, the CDR3 reads TGTGCCAGTAGTATTTTGGGTCTAGCGGGGCTGACTACCGAAACAGATACGCAGTATTTT. Full variable domain (outside the CDR3, taken from reference TRBV19 and TRBJ2-3): DGGITQSPKYLFRKEGQNVTLSCEQNLNHDAMYWYRQDPGQGLRLIYYSQIVNDFQKGDIAEGYSVSREKKESFPLTVTSAQKNPTAFYLCASSILGLAGLTTETDTQYFGPGTRLTVL.

This clonotype was counted a few times. The chain carries TRBV5-6 and TRBJ2-7; 9 bases are shared with TRBD1. Trimming cost V 1 base and J 4 bases; bases outside gene matches: 9. CDR3 length: 16 amino acids. Germline CDR1 is SGHDT and CDR2 is YYEEEE. CDR3 protein: CASSLRQGGLSYEQYF. The CDR3 coding sequence is TGTGCCAGCAGCTTGCGACAGGGGGGGTTATCGTACGAGCAGTACTTC.